The T cell receptor (beta chain) described here comes from a study of blood T cell repertoires in COVID-19. V was cut by 6 bases and J by 5 bases, with 17 bases left in between. CDR3 size: 16 residues. Under the authors' procedure: How many nucleated cells were present was estimated from reference gene primer amplification. TCRdb's copy holds only in-frame clones and misses some; the assay was immunoSEQ multiplex PCR. That table furnishes V, J and clone size, whereas the DNA furnished D and trimming. The sample holds 120,000 or so clones, more than 70% seen once. This TCR came from a man older than 75 with active or convalescent COVID-19. The sequencing input was peripheral blood. J is TRBJ1-6 and V is TRBV23-1; maybe TRBD1 (5 bases). TRBV23-1 qualifies as an ORF whose function is uncertain. Here the CDR3 reads CASSLLQPGDNSPLHF. CDR3 nucleotides: TGCGCCAGCAGCCTACTCCAACCGGGGGATAATTCACCCCTCCACTTT.